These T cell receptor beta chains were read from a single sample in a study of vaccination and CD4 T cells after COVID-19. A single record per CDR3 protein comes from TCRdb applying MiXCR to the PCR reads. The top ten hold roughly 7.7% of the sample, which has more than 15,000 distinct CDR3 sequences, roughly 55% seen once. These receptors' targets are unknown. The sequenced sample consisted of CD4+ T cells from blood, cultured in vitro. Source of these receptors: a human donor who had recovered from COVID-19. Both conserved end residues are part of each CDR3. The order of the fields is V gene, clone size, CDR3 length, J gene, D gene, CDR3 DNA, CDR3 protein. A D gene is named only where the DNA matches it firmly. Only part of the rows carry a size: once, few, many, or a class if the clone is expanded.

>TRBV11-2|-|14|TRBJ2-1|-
TGTGCCAGCAGCTTATTATACTCCTACAATGAGCAGTTCTTC
CASSLLYSYNEQFF
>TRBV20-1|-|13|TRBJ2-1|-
TGCAGTGCTAGAACAGGAGGCTACAATGAGCAGTTCTTC
CSARTGGYNEQFF
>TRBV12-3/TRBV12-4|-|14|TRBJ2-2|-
TGTGCCAGCAGGATTCAGGGTTACACCGGGGAGCTGTTTTTT
CASRIQGYTGELFF
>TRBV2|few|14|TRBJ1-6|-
TGTGCCAGCAAAGGGGAGCGCGGCGAATCACCCCTCCACTTT
CASKGERGESPLHF
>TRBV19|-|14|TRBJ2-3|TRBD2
TGTGCCAGTACTCTAGCGGGAGGTAAAGATACGCAGTATTTT
CASTLAGGKDTQYF
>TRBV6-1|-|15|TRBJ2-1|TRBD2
TGTGCCAGCAGTGAACGCCAGCGGGAGATAGGTGAGCAGTTCTTC
CASSERQREIGEQFF
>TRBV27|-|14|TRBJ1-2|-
TGTGCCAGCAGTTTTTCATTGGGCGGCTATGGCTACACCTTC
CASSFSLGGYGYTF
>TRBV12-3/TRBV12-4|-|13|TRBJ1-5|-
TGTGCCAGCACAACTACTGGCAATCAGCCCCAGCATTTT
CASTTTGNQPQHF
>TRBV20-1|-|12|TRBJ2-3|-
TGCAGTGCTAGAATTCCAGGAGATACGCAGTATTTT
CSARIPGDTQYF
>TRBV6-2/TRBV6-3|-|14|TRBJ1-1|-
TGTGCCAGCAGTAACGACGGTGGAGGGCCTCTAGCTTTCTTT
CASSNDGGGPLAFF
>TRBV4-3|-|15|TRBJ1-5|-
TGCGCCAGCAGCCAAGATGGAAGAGTCGATCAGCCCCAGCATTTT
CASSQDGRVDQPQHF
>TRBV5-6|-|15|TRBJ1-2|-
TGTGCCAGCAGCTTGGCGGGAGCAGTAGACTATGGCTACACCTTC
CASSLAGAVDYGYTF
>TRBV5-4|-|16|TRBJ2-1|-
TGTGCCAGCAGCTTTCCGGGACAAATAGGCGACAATGAGCAGTTCTTC
CASSFPGQIGDNEQFF
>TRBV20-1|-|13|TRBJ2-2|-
TGCAGTGCTAGCGGGGGAAACACCGGGGAGCTGTTTTTT
CSASGGNTGELFF
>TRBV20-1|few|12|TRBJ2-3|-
TGCAGTGCTAGACTAGGAACAGATACGCAGTATTTT
CSARLGTDTQYF
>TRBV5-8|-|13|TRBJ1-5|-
TGTGCCAGCAGCTTGTGGGTAAATCAGCCCCAGCATTTT
CASSLWVNQPQHF
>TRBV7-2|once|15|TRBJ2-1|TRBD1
TGTGCCAGCAGCACGACAGGGTCCCTTGGCAATGAGCAGTTCTTC
CASSTTGSLGNEQFF
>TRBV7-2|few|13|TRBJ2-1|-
TGTGCCAGCAGCTCTCAGGGGAGCGATGAGCAGTTCTTC
CASSSQGSDEQFF
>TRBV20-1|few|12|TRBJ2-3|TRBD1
TGCAGTGCTAGAGAGGACAGGGGGCAAGAGTATTTT
CSAREDRGQEYF
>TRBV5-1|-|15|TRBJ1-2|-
TGCGCCAGCAGCTTGGGATCTGCCAGGGAATATGGCTACACCTTC
CASSLGSAREYGYTF
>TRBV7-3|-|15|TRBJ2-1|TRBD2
TGTGCCAGCAGCCCAGCGGGAGTCTTCTACAATGAGCAGTTCTTC
CASSPAGVFYNEQFF
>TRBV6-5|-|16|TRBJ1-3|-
TGTGCCAGCAGTTACTCGTCAGCCGACTCTGGAAACACCATATATTTT
CASSYSSADSGNTIYF
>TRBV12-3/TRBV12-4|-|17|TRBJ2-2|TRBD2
TGTGCCAGCAGTTTACCCCCAACTAGCGAGCACACCGGGGAGCTGTTTTTT
CASSLPPTSEHTGELFF
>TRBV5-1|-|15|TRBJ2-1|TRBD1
TGCGCCAGCAGATTCACAGGGGACCCCTACAATGAGCAGTTCTTC
CASRFTGDPYNEQFF
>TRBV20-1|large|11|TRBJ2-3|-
TGCAGTGCTAGAGCGAGGGATACGCAGTATTTT
CSARARDTQYF
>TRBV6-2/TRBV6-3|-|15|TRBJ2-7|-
TGTGCCAGCAGTTACGCCAGCGCGGGAAACTACGAGCAGTACTTC
CASSYASAGNYEQYF
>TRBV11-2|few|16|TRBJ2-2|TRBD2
TGTGCCAGCAGCTTAAATCCCAGCGGGAGCACCGGGGAGCTGTTTTTT
CASSLNPSGSTGELFF
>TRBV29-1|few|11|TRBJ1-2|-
TGCAGCGTTGAAATGGTGGCTGGCTACACCTTC
CSVEMVAGYTF
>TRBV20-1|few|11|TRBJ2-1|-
TGCAGTGGGGACGGCTACAATGAGCAGTTCTTC
CSGDGYNEQFF
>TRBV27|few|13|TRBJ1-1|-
TGTGCCAGCAGTTCCCCTTTGGAGGCAAAAGCTTTCTTT
CASSSPLEAKAFF
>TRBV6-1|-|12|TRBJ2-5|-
TGTGCCAGCAAGCAGGGTGTGGAGACCCAGTACTTC
CASKQGVETQYF
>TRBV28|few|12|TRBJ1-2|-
TGTGCCACAACACCGAGGGGGAGTGGCTACACCTTC
CATTPRGSGYTF
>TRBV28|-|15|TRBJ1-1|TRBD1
TGTGCCAGCGGAGACAGGGTCTGGCCGTTGGGTGACGCTTTCTTT
CASGDRVWPLGDAFF
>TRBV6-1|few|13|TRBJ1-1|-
TGTGCCAGCAGTGACACCACGGACACTGAAGCTTTCTTT
CASSDTTDTEAFF
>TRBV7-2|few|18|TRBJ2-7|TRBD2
TGTGCCAGCAGCTTCGGGACTAGCGGGAGGCGTCAGGGTGAGTGGCAGTACTTC
CASSFGTSGRRQGEWQYF
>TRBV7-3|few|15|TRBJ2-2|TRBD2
TGTGCCAGCAGCTTAGGGACTAGCGGGACCGGGGAGCTGTTTTTT
CASSLGTSGTGELFF
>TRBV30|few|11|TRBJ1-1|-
TGTGCCTGGGGGACTGGTCCTGAAGCTTTCTTT
CAWGTGPEAFF
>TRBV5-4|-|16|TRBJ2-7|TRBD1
TGTGCCAGCAGCGACAAGGAGGGACAGGGAGGCGACGAGCAGTACTTC
CASSDKEGQGGDEQYF
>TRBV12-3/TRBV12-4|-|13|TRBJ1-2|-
TGTGCCAGCAGCCAGGGCCAGGCCTATGGCTACACCTTC
CASSQGQAYGYTF
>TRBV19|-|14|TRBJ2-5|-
TGTGCCAGTAGTATAAAGTTACTAGCTGAGACCCAGTACTTC
CASSIKLLAETQYF
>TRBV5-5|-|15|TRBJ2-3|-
TGTGCCAGCAGCTTGGAACCAACGCGCACAGATACGCAGTATTTT
CASSLEPTRTDTQYF
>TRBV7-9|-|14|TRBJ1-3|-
TGTGCCAGCACCCCACGGACCTCTGGAAACACCATATATTTT
CASTPRTSGNTIYF
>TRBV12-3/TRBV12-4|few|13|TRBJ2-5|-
TGTGCCAGCAGTTTCGGCGACCAAGAGACCCAGTACTTC
CASSFGDQETQYF
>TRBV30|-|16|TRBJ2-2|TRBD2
TGTGCCTGGAGGGCCTGGAGCGGGAGGGGGCAAGGGGAGCTGTTTTTT
CAWRAWSGRGQGELFF
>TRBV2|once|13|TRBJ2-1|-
TGTGCCAGCAGTGAAGCGGGCGGCGGTGAGCAGTTCTTC
CASSEAGGGEQFF
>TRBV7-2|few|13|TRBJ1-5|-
TGTGCCAGCAGCTTTTCGTTGGATCAGCCCCAGCATTTT
CASSFSLDQPQHF
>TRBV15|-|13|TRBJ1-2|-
TGTGCCACCAGCAGAGAAAGGGACTATGGCTACACCTTC
CATSRERDYGYTF
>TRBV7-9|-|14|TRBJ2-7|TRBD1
TGTGCCAGCAGCTTAGGGGACAGCTCCTACGAGCAGTACTTC
CASSLGDSSYEQYF
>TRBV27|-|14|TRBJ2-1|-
TGTGCCAGCAGTCCACTCGACTCCTTTAATGAGCAGTTCTTC
CASSPLDSFNEQFF
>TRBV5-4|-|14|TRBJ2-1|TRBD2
TGTGCCAGCAGCTTCGGACTAGTACCCAATGAGCAGTTCTTC
CASSFGLVPNEQFF
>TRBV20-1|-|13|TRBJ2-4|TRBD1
TGCAGTGCTAGAGGACAGGGGGCGGACATTCAGTACTTC
CSARGQGADIQYF
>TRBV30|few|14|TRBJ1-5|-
TGTGCCTGGGGAACAACCTTGAGCAATCAGCCCCAGCATTTT
CAWGTTLSNQPQHF
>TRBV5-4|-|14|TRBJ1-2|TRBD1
TGTGCCAGCAGCATGGACAGGGTGGTCTATGGCTACACCTTC
CASSMDRVVYGYTF
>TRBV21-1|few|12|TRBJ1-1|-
TGTGCCAGCACCCGACAGGGCACTGAAGCTTTCTTT
CASTRQGTEAFF
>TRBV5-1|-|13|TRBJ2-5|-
TGCGCCAGCAGCTTCGACCGCCAAGAGACCCAGTACTTC
CASSFDRQETQYF
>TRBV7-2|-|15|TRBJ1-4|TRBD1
TGTGCCAGCAGCCCGAGGGGGACAGACAATGAAAAACTGTTTTTT
CASSPRGTDNEKLFF
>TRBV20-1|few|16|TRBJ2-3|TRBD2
TGCAGTGCCCCGGGACTAGCGGGAGGGTCCGCAGATACGCAGTATTTT
CSAPGLAGGSADTQYF
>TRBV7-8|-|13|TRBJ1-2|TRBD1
TGTGCCAGCAGCTCCCGGGACAGGGGGGGCTACACCTTC
CASSSRDRGGYTF
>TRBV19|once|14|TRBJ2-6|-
TGTGCCGGTGGTCCAGGGTCTGGGGCCAACGTCCTGACTTTC
CAGGPGSGANVLTF
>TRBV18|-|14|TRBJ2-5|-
TGTGCCAGCTCACCCCTTGGAGCAGTGGAGACCCAGTACTTC
CASSPLGAVETQYF